The rows below give T cell receptor beta chains drawn from one sample of a study of T cells after yellow fever vaccination. TCRdb passed the 5' RACE reads through MiXCR, listing each CDR3 protein once. This repertoire shows some 420,000 distinct CDR3 sequences, under 20% found once; its top ten account for roughly a sixth. The specimen was PBMCs, collected before the yellow fever booster vaccination. The receptors derive from a man aged 18-30 years who received the YFV17D yellow fever vaccine. Both conserved end residues are part of each CDR3. The D gene is left open where the match is weak. The listing skips clone size in some rows; elsewhere it reads once, few, many or a size class.

v_call: TRBV4-3
cdr3_length: 17
clone_size: -
d_call: -
j_call: TRBJ2-5
cdr3_nt: TGCGCCAGCAGCCAAGATTGGTCGGGGGGCCTAACAGAGACCCAGTACTTC
cdr3_aa: CASSQDWSGGLTETQYF

v_call: TRBV20-1
cdr3_length: 13
clone_size: few
d_call: -
j_call: TRBJ2-3
cdr3_nt: TGCAGTGGGTTAATCAGGGGTGCAGATACGCAGTATTTT
cdr3_aa: CSGLIRGADTQYF

v_call: TRBV11-2
cdr3_length: 13
clone_size: few
d_call: TRBD1
j_call: TRBJ2-1
cdr3_nt: TGTGCCAGCAGCCGCGACAGGGGCAATGAGCAGTTCTTC
cdr3_aa: CASSRDRGNEQFF

v_call: TRBV7-2
cdr3_length: 14
clone_size: -
d_call: -
j_call: TRBJ1-1
cdr3_nt: TGTGCCAGCAGCTTAGCTACCGGGTGGACTGAAGCTTTCTTT
cdr3_aa: CASSLATGWTEAFF

v_call: TRBV6-6
cdr3_length: 14
clone_size: few
d_call: TRBD1
j_call: TRBJ2-5
cdr3_nt: TGTGCCAGCAGCCTACCGACAGGGCAAGAGACCCAGTACTTC
cdr3_aa: CASSLPTGQETQYF

v_call: TRBV20-1
cdr3_length: 15
clone_size: -
d_call: TRBD2
j_call: TRBJ2-3
cdr3_nt: TGCAGTGCTAGAGTCCCAGCGGGGATCACAGATACGCAGTATTTT
cdr3_aa: CSARVPAGITDTQYF

v_call: TRBV20-1
cdr3_length: 14
clone_size: few
d_call: TRBD2
j_call: TRBJ2-1
cdr3_nt: TGCAGTGCAAGAAGGACGGGGGGATACAATGAGCAGTTCTTC
cdr3_aa: CSARRTGGYNEQFF

v_call: TRBV6-1
cdr3_length: 15
clone_size: few
d_call: TRBD1
j_call: TRBJ2-2
cdr3_nt: TGTGCCAGCAGTGATGCACAGGGGGTTAACGGGGAGCTGTTTTTT
cdr3_aa: CASSDAQGVNGELFF

v_call: TRBV5-1
cdr3_length: 14
clone_size: -
d_call: -
j_call: TRBJ1-3
cdr3_nt: TGCGCCAGCAGCGCCAGCGGGGATGGAAACACCATATATTTT
cdr3_aa: CASSASGDGNTIYF

v_call: TRBV9
cdr3_length: 13
clone_size: few
d_call: -
j_call: TRBJ2-7
cdr3_nt: TGTGCCAGCTCAGAGGGAATCACGTACGAGCAGTACTTC
cdr3_aa: CASSEGITYEQYF

v_call: TRBV5-1
cdr3_length: 15
clone_size: many
d_call: TRBD1
j_call: TRBJ1-1
cdr3_nt: TGCGCCAGCAGCTTGGGGACAGGGGTGAACACTGAAGCTTTCTTT
cdr3_aa: CASSLGTGVNTEAFF

v_call: TRBV30
cdr3_length: 12
clone_size: -
d_call: -
j_call: TRBJ1-2
cdr3_nt: TGTGCCTGGAGTCTACCTAACTATGGCTACACCTTC
cdr3_aa: CAWSLPNYGYTF

v_call: TRBV4-1
cdr3_length: 19
clone_size: -
d_call: -
j_call: TRBJ1-1
cdr3_nt: TGCGCCAGCAGCCAAGTAGGGGGTGAGCTGGGGCGCTTGAACACTGAAGCTTTCTTT
cdr3_aa: CASSQVGGELGRLNTEAFF

v_call: TRBV7-2
cdr3_length: 15
clone_size: -
d_call: TRBD1
j_call: TRBJ1-4
cdr3_nt: TGTGCCAGCAGCCGGGACAGGGGTTGGAGGGAAAAACTGTTTTTT
cdr3_aa: CASSRDRGWREKLFF

v_call: TRBV5-5
cdr3_length: 15
clone_size: few
d_call: TRBD1
j_call: TRBJ1-2
cdr3_nt: TGTGCCAGCAGCTGGACCGGGACAGGGATCTATGGCTACACCTTC
cdr3_aa: CASSWTGTGIYGYTF

v_call: TRBV7-2
cdr3_length: 13
clone_size: -
d_call: -
j_call: TRBJ2-5
cdr3_nt: TGTGCCAGCAGCCAGTCGCACGGGGAGACCCAGTACTTC
cdr3_aa: CASSQSHGETQYF

v_call: TRBV10-1
cdr3_length: 14
clone_size: few
d_call: -
j_call: TRBJ2-4
cdr3_nt: TGCGCCAGCAGTGCGTATGGGGCGCGAAACATTCAGTACTTC
cdr3_aa: CASSAYGARNIQYF

v_call: TRBV6-5
cdr3_length: 14
clone_size: many
d_call: TRBD1
j_call: TRBJ1-2
cdr3_nt: TGTGCCAGCAGAGTGACAGGGGTTGACTATGGCTACACCTTC
cdr3_aa: CASRVTGVDYGYTF

v_call: TRBV6-5
cdr3_length: 17
clone_size: -
d_call: TRBD2
j_call: TRBJ2-1
cdr3_nt: TGTGCCAGCTCCGTTCCCTTGACTAGCGGGTCCTACAATGAGCAGTTCTTC
cdr3_aa: CASSVPLTSGSYNEQFF

v_call: TRBV10-3
cdr3_length: 15
clone_size: -
d_call: -
j_call: TRBJ1-6
cdr3_nt: TGTGCCATCAGAGGCCTCCTCGACTATAATTCACCCCTCCACTTT
cdr3_aa: CAIRGLLDYNSPLHF

v_call: TRBV10-3
cdr3_length: 12
clone_size: few
d_call: -
j_call: TRBJ1-5
cdr3_nt: TGTGCCATCGGGGGAGGCAATCAGCCCCAGCATTTT
cdr3_aa: CAIGGGNQPQHF

v_call: TRBV7-6
cdr3_length: 12
clone_size: many
d_call: -
j_call: TRBJ1-3
cdr3_nt: TGTGCCAGCGGCGGGTCTGGAAACACCATATATTTT
cdr3_aa: CASGGSGNTIYF

v_call: TRBV5-1
cdr3_length: 17
clone_size: -
d_call: -
j_call: TRBJ2-1
cdr3_nt: TGCGCCAGCAGCGAGGTTGGGGCGTGGAGCTCCTACAATGAGCAGTTCTTC
cdr3_aa: CASSEVGAWSSYNEQFF

v_call: TRBV29-1
cdr3_length: 13
clone_size: few
d_call: TRBD1
j_call: TRBJ2-7
cdr3_nt: TGCAGCGGATCAGGGGACAGTCCCTACGAGCAGTACTTC
cdr3_aa: CSGSGDSPYEQYF

v_call: TRBV7-8
cdr3_length: 15
clone_size: -
d_call: -
j_call: TRBJ2-2
cdr3_nt: TGTGCCAGCAGCTTAGCGGGGGGTTACACCGGGGAGCTGTTTTTT
cdr3_aa: CASSLAGGYTGELFF

v_call: TRBV27
cdr3_length: 17
clone_size: few
d_call: -
j_call: TRBJ2-5
cdr3_nt: TGTGCCAGCAGTTCGACCCCGGAGCTAGCGTGGGAAGAGACCCAGTACTTC
cdr3_aa: CASSSTPELAWEETQYF

v_call: TRBV7-9
cdr3_length: 15
clone_size: -
d_call: TRBD1
j_call: TRBJ1-4
cdr3_nt: TGTGCCAGCAGCTTAGCGACAGGGGTTGATGAAAAACTGTTTTTT
cdr3_aa: CASSLATGVDEKLFF